This T cell receptor beta chain was captured in a study of beta chain features in type 1 diabetes. The study reverse transcribed the entire isolated RNA, so it sequenced expressed TCRB transcripts. Only in-frame clones appear in the TCRdb table, and some are missing; sequencing was by immunoSEQ multiplex PCR. The data contain fewer than 150,000 clones, roughly 7.2% of them singletons. The CDR3 loop spans 14 amino acids. Per germline, CDR1 SGHRS and CDR2 YFSETQ. V was clipped by 0 bases and J by 3 bases, with 10 bases between them. The TCR sequence derives from a woman in her 30s in good health. J is TRBJ2-7 and V is TRBV5-1; a weak D match, TRBD2 (6 bases). Sequences were obtained from central memory CD4+ T cells from blood. This CDR3 is CASSLVGSDYEQYF. CDR3 DNA: TGCGCCAGCAGCTTGGTCGGGAGTGACTACGAGCAGTACTTC.